The 3 T cell receptor beta chains reported below all come from one sample, sequenced in a study of T cell changes during pregnancy in multiple sclerosis. Sequenced by immunoSEQ multiplex PCR; TCRdb stores in-frame clones only, minus some. Here the sample spans around 65,000 clones, approximately 89% being singletons. The sample in question was peripheral blood, obtained in the third trimester of pregnancy. All receptors come from a female donor in good health, enrolled as a control in a pregnancy study.

This chain links TRBV6-6 with TRBJ1-4, with TRBD1 identical over 7 bases. Germline V lookup: CDR1 MNHNY, CDR2 SVGAGI (reference sequence). Germline trimming cut 8 bases from V and 5 bases from J; bases unmatched to any gene: 8. The CDR3 totals 14 residues. CDR3 in amino acids: CASGGRQGNEKLFF. For the CDR3, the DNA is TGTGCCAGCGGCGGCCGACAGGGAAATGAAAAACTGTTTTTT.

The chain recombines TRBV5-1 with TRBJ1-6; no firm D call. Germline CDR1 reads SGHRS; CDR2 reads YFSETQ. Trimming pared 0 bases from V and 6 bases from J, leaving 10 bases between. This CDR3 comprises 15 residues. CDR3 amino acids: CASSLAGSTNSPLHF. The CDR3 bases are TGCGCCAGCAGCTTGGCGGGATCGACTAATTCACCCCTCCACTTT.

CDR3 coding DNA: TGCGCCAGCAGCCCGTTAGGGGCGGCGGATACGCAGTATTTT. It yields the protein CASSPLGAADTQYF. The rearrangement joins TRBV4-1 to TRBJ2-3, with a tentative D call TRBD1 (5 bases). Germline assignment: CDR1 MGHRA and CDR2 YSYEKL. The ends were cut back, 4 bases at V and 6 bases at J, with 14 bases in the middle. This CDR3 spans 14 amino acids.